These 21 T cell receptor beta chains came from one sample sequenced in a study of tumor and adjacent non-tumor tissue in lung cancer. Three rounds of nested PCR, following a modified ARM-PCR protocol, produced the TCRbeta library. TCRdb analysed the multiplex PCR reads with MiXCR anew, one entry per CDR3 protein. Among about 76,000 distinct CDR3 sequences listed, around 70% were seen once. This sample's RNA came from whole unsorted tissue. Material: lung tumor tissue. These receptor sequences come from a woman aged 70-85 years with non-small cell lung cancer.

DNA of the CDR3: TGTGCCAACAGCCAGCGGTTATACAATGAGCAGTTCTTC. This encodes CANSQRLYNEQFF. The rearrangement links TRBV28 to TRBJ2-1; D may be TRBD2 (5 bases). CDR3 length equals 13 residues. Between the trimmed V and J ends, which lost 10 bases and 4 bases, there was a span of 14 bases. Germline lookup yields CDR1 MDHEN and CDR2 SYDVKM.

This clonotype appeared many times. The chain combines TRBV19 with TRBJ1-5; weak D call: TRBD1 (6 bases). CDR1 and CDR2 (germline): LNHDA, SQIVND (reference sequence). The length of the CDR3 is 15 residues. With 6 bases removed from V and 7 bases from J, the gap between germline ends came to 19 bases. The CDR3 here is CASSETGHGYQPQHF. In DNA, the CDR3 is TGTGCCAGTAGCGAAACGGGACATGGATACCAGCCCCAGCATTTT.

A remark on this clonotype: A read error may produce the germline difference seen at one junction end. The gene calls are TRBV28 and TRBJ1-2, with D maybe TRBD1 (5 bases). The CDR3 sequence is 14 residues long. Germline assignment: CDR1 MDHEN and CDR2 SYDVKM. CDR3 in amino acids: CACSNPRVFYGYTF. The CDR3, as DNA: TGTGCCTGCAGCAACCCCAGGGTTTTCTATGGCTACACCTTC.

Of note for this clonotype: With a much larger clone just one base away, this may be a read error. The genes are TRBV7-8 and TRBJ2-3; a possible D gene is TRBD1 (7 bases). This CDR3 contains 16 residues. The germline V gene has CDR1 SGHVS and CDR2 FQNEAQ. The CDR3 nucleotides read TGTGCCAGCAGCTTAGAATCGTTCGCGGGGACAGATACGCACTATTTT. Amino acid sequence: CASSLESFAGTDTHYF.

With respect to this clonotype: No conserved phenylalanine or tryptophan ends this CDR3, so it is likely a read error. The chain recombines TRBV7-9 with TRBJ2-5, with TRBD2 matching over 12 bases. J gave up 4 bases and V 0 bases, and 9 bases lay outside the gene matches. The V gene's germline CDR1 is SEHNR and CDR2 FQNEAQ (reference sequence). The CDR3 contains 18 residues. Here the CDR3 DNA reads TGTGCCAGCAGCTTAGCCCTGACTAGCGGGAGCATTGCAGAGACCCAGTACCTC. Translation gives CASSLALTSGSIAETQYL.

Comments on this clonotype: Just one base apart from a much larger clone, this may be a read error. Because the CDR3 is missing its conserved closing phenylalanine or tryptophan, this is likely a read error. This sequence joins TRBV14 and TRBJ2-5; D is perhaps TRBD1 or TRBD2 (5 bases each). Germline values: CDR1 SGHDN, CDR2 FVKESK. CDR3 length: 13 amino acids. V lost 2 bases and J lost 5, with 9 bases in between. CDR3 sequence: CASSQQGAETQYS. DNA for the CDR3: TGTGCCAGCAGCCAACAGGGAGCCGAGACCCAGTACTCC.

To note about this clonotype: Sequence at one end of the junction differs from germline and may be a read error. This rearrangement joins TRBV29-1 to TRBJ2-7; possibly TRBD2 for D (7 bases). Germline V CDR1 and CDR2: SQVTM, ANQGSEA. The CDR3 spans 14 residues. CDR3 amino acids: CSVVAGALGDERYF. Here the CDR3 DNA reads TGCAGCGTTGTGGCGGGGGCTTTGGGAGACGAGCGGTACTTC.

The V gene is TRBV12-3 or TRBV12-4, the J gene TRBJ2-1; TRBD2 matches at 9 bases. This CDR3 spans 16 amino acids. Unmatched junction bases numbered 9, after V lost 4 bases and J lost 5 bases. The CDR3 nucleotides read TGTGCCAGCAGTTCAACTTCCGGGACTAGCAACAATGAGCAGTTCTTC. It is translated as CASSSTSGTSNNEQFF.

In the case of this clonotype: The junction and the germline gene differ at one end; a read error may be behind it. The CDR3 region has the DNA TGTACCAGCATCGACAGGGACGGGACCGGGGAGCTGTTCTTT. This translates into CTSIDRDGTGELFF. The V and J genes are TRBV6-2 or TRBV6-3 and TRBJ2-2; 7 nucleotides line up with TRBD1. CDR1 is MNHEY and CDR2 is SVGEGT in the germline V gene. CDR3 length equals 14 residues.

On this clonotype itself: A read error may produce the germline difference seen at one junction end. The chain uses TRBV20-1 and TRBJ2-3; TRBD2 aligns across 10 bases. CDR3 length: 16 amino acids. CDR1 is DFQATT, CDR2 SNEGSKA, per germline (reference sequence). CDR3 sequence reads: CSILAGEGGGTDTQYF. Written as DNA, the CDR3 is TGCAGTATTCTAGCGGGAGAGGGAGGCGGCACAGACACGCAGTATTTT.

This chain connects TRBV28 to TRBJ1-2; the D is unclear. Germline CDR1 reads MDHEN; CDR2 reads SYDVKM. The CDR3 length is 14 residues. V lost 5 bases, J lost 5 bases, and 15 bases lay in between. This CDR3 reads CASSTRPGRYGYTF. The CDR3 DNA reads TGTGCCAGCAGTACACGACCGGGCCGTTATGGCTACACCTTC.

This clonotype was picked up many times. The chain has TRBV5-1 and TRBJ2-7, with 9 bases identical to TRBD2. CDR3 length: 14 amino acids. Germline V CDR1 and CDR2: SGHRS, YFSETQ. V lost 6 bases to trimming and J lost 3 bases; unmatched junction nucleotides: 7. CDR3 bases: TGCGCCAGCATGGCGGGGGGGTTAAGCTACGAGCAGTACTTC. Encoded protein: CASMAGGLSYEQYF.

As regards this clonotype: The germline gene is not matched at one end of the junction; a read error may be the cause. The J gene is TRBJ2-5, the V gene TRBV6-1; D perhaps matches TRBD2 (5 bases). The CDR3 is 13 amino acids. Germline lookup yields CDR1 MNHNS and CDR2 SASEGT. The CDR3 sequence is CASSEIARGTQYF. In DNA, the CDR3 is TGTGCAAGCAGTGAAATAGCGCGAGGGACCCAGTACTTC.

This clonotype was observed at least ten times. The chain is built from TRBV10-3 and TRBJ2-2; 10 bases align to TRBD2. CDR3 length: 15 amino acids. CDR1 and CDR2 (germline): ENHRY, SYGVKD. V was clipped by 2 bases and J by 6 bases; unmatched bases: 3. DNA for the CDR3: TGTGCCATCAGTGAGCTAGCGGGAGCAGCCGGGGAGCTGTTTTTT. The encoded protein is CAISELAGAAGELFF.

Comments on this clonotype: One junction end disagrees with the germline gene, perhaps due to a read error. The V gene is TRBV11-1, the J gene TRBJ2-1, with D possibly matching TRBD1 (6 bases). The CDR3 runs to 15 residues. Germline values: CDR1 SGHAT, CDR2 FQDESV (reference sequence). The CDR3 is CASSFTGTRNNERFF. The CDR3, as DNA: TGTGCCAGCAGCTTTACTGGGACAAGAAACAATGAGCGGTTCTTC.

Notes on this clonotype: Its ends do not fully match the called genes, so a read error is possible. This chain connects TRBV4-1 to TRBJ2-3; D is possibly TRBD1 or TRBD2 (5 bases each). The germline V gene has CDR1 MGHRA and CDR2 YSYEKL. The length of the CDR3 is 14 residues. CDR3 amino acids: CASSQEGRTDMQYF. CDR3 coding DNA: TGCGCCAGTAGCCAAGAGGGGAGAACGGATATGCAGTATTTT.

This rearrangement joins TRBV20-1 to TRBJ2-7; 7 bases align to TRBD2. V shed 8 bases and J 2 bases; nucleotides not matched to a gene: 12. CDR3 size: 14 residues. Germline loops: CDR1 DFQATT, CDR2 SNEGSKA (reference sequence). Written as DNA, the CDR3 is TGCAGTATTTTTTCTGGCGGGAGCCCCTACGAGCAGTACTTC. Translated: CSIFSGGSPYEQYF.

This clonotype was detected many times. The J gene is TRBJ1-2, the V gene TRBV5-4, with unresolved D. This CDR3 region has 14 residues. V lost 4 bases and J lost 8, with 18 bases in between. CDR1 is SGHNT and CDR2 is YYREEE in the germline V gene (reference sequence). CDR3 nucleotides: TGTGCCAGCAGCCTACCAAAGGAGACATCAGGCTACACCTTC. Translating it yields CASSLPKETSGYTF.

On this clonotype itself: At one end the junction does not follow the germline gene, possibly because of a read error. The V and J genes are TRBV6-6 and TRBJ2-3; 9 positions match TRBD2. The germline V gene has CDR1 MNHNY and CDR2 SVGAGI (reference sequence). There are 16 residues in the CDR3. The CDR3 is CASSRGLASSIDTQYF. The CDR3 DNA reads TGTGCCAGCAGCCGTGGACTAGCGTCTAGCATAGATACGCAGTATTTT.

About this clonotype itself: At one end, the junction sequence differs from germline, possibly due to a read error. The V call is TRBV28, the J call TRBJ2-2; tentatively, D is TRBD1 (5 bases). CDR1 is MDHEN and CDR2 is SYDVKM in the germline V gene. CDR3 length: 16 residues. The CDR3 nucleotides are TGTGCCAGCAGTTCGTATATAGGGTGGGGCACCGGAGAGCTGTTTTTT. This gives the protein CASSSYIGWGTGELFF.

Comment on this clonotype: Since the CDR3 does not end with the conserved phenylalanine or tryptophan, this likely comes from a read error. The V call is TRBV5-4, the J call TRBJ1-2, with a tentative D call TRBD1 (6 bases). The CDR3 spans 15 residues. The V gene lost 1 base and the J gene lost 7 bases, with 17 bases spanning the gap. Per germline, CDR1 SGHNT and CDR2 YYREEE (reference sequence). The CDR3: CASSLWGPGVAGYTL. CDR3 DNA sequence: TGTGCCAGCAGCTTGTGGGGGCCAGGAGTGGCTGGCTACACCCTC.